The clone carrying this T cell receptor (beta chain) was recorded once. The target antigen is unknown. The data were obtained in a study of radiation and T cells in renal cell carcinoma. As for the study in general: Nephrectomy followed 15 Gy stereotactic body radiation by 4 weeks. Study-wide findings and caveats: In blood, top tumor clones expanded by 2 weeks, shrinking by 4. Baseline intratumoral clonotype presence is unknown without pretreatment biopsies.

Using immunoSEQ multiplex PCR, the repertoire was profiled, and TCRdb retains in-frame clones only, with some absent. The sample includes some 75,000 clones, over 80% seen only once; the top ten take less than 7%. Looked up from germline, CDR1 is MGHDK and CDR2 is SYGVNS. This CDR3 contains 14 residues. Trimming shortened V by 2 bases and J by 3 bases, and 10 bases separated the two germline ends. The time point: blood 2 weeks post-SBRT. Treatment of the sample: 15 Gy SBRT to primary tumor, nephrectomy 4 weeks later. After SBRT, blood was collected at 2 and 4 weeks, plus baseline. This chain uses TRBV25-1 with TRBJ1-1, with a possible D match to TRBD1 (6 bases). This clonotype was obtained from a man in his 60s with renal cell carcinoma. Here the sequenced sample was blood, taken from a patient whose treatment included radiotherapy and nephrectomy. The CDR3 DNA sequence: TGTGCCAGCAGTGAAACAGGGAGGGACACTGAAGCTTTCTTT. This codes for CASSETGRDTEAFF. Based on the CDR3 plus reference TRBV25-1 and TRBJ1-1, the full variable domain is EADIYQTPRYLVIGTGKKITLECSQTMGHDKMYWYQQDPGMELHLIHYSYGVNSTEKGDLSSESTVSRIRTEHFPLTLESARPSHTSQYLCASSETGRDTEAFFGQGTRLTVV.